This T cell receptor beta chain came from a study of T cells after yellow fever vaccination. V lost 1 base to trimming and J lost 3 bases; unmatched junction nucleotides: 7. The CDR3 length is 18 residues. Germline CDR1 MGHRA, CDR2 YSYEKL. Each CDR3 protein is one row after TCRdb ran MiXCR on the 5' RACE reads. The repertoire holds approximately 510,000 distinct CDR3 sequences, with 20% to 25% as singletons. The chain is built from TRBV4-1 and TRBJ2-2, with 11 bases that match TRBD2. This specimen was PBMCs, taken about 21 days after the first yellow fever vaccination. The TCR sequence derives from a man aged 18 to 30 who received the YFV17D yellow fever vaccine. CDR3 protein: CASSQVWLSGGDTGELFF. CDR3 coding DNA: TGCGCCAGCAGCCAAGTTTGGCTTAGCGGGGGGGACACCGGGGAGCTGTTTTTT.